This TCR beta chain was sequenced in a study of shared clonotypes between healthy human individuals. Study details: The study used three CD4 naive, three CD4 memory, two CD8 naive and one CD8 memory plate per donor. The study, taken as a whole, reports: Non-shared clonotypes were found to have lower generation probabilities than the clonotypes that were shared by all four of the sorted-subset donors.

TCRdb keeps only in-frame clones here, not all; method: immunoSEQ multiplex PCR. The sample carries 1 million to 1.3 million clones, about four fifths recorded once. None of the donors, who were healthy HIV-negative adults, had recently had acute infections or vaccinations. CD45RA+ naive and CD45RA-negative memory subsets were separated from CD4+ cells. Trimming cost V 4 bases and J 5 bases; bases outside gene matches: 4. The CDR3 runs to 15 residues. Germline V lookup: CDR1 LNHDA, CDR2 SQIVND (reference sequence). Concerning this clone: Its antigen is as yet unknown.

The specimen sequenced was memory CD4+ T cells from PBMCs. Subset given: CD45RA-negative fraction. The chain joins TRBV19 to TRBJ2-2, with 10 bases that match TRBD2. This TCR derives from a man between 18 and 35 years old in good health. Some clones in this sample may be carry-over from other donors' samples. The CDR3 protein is CASSTAGGPTGELFF. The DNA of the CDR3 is TGTGCCAGTAGTACAGCGGGAGGGCCAACCGGGGAGCTGTTTTTT.